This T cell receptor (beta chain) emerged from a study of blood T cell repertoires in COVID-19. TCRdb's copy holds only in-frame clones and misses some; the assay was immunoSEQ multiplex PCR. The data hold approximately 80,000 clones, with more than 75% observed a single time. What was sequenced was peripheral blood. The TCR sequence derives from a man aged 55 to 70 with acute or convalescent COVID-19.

CDR3 amino acids: CATSTTGTRNTEAFF. The CDR3 coding sequence is TGTGCCACCAGTACCACCGGGACAAGGAACACTGAAGCTTTCTTT. The rearrangement links TRBV24-1 to TRBJ1-1, with a weak D call TRBD1 (6 bases). Germline V gives CDR1 KGHDR, CDR2 SFDVKD. CDR3 length: 15 residues. V was trimmed by 6 bases and J by 1 base, leaving 14 bases between them.